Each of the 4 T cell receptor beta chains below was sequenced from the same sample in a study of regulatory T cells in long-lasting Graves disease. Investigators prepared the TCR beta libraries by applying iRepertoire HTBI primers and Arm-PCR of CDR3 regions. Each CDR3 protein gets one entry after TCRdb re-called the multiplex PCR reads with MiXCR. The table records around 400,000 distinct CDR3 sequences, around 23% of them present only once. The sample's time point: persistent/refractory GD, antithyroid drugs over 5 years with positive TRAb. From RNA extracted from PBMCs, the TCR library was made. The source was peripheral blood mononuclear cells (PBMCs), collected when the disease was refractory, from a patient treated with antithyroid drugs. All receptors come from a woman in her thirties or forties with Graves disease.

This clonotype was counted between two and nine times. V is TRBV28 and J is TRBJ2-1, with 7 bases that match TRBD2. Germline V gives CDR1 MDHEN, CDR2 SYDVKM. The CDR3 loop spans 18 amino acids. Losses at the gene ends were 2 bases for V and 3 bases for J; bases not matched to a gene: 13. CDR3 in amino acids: CASSLGTRDYPLYNEQFF. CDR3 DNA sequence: TGTGCCAGCAGTTTAGGGACCCGGGACTACCCTCTCTACAATGAGCAGTTCTTC.

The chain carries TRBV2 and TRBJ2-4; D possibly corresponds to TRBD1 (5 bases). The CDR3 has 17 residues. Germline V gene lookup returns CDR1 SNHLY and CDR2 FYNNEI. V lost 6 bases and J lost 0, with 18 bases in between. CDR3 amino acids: CASSDFLVREAKNIQYF. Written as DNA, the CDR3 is TGTGCCAGCAGCGACTTTCTGGTCAGGGAAGCCAAAAACATTCAGTACTTC.

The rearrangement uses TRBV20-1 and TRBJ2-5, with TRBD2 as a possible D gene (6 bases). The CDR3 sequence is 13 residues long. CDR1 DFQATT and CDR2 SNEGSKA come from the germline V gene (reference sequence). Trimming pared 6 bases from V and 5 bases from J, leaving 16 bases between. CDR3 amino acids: CSADAGTLETQYF. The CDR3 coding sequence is TGCAGTGCCGATGCCGGGACTTTGGAGACCCAGTACTTC.

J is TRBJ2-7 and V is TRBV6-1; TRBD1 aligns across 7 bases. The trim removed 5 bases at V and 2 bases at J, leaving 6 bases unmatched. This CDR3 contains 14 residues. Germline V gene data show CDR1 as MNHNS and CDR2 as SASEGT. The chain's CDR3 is CASSTDRLAYEQYF. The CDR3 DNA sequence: TGTGCCAGCAGTACGGACAGGCTAGCCTACGAGCAGTACTTC.